This T cell receptor (beta chain) was captured in a study of blood T cell repertoires in COVID-19. Study-wide background: Whether acute or convalescent, the COVID-19 samples came from the United States, Italy and Spain. From T cells, B-cell-depleted T cells, or PBMCs came the material, which was cDNA or gDNA.

Here immunoSEQ multiplex PCR was the method, and the copy in TCRdb shows in-frame clones only, minus some. Of tens of thousands of clones in the sample, 80% were seen once. This CDR3 has 16 amino acids. V shed 0 bases, J shed 2 bases, and the junction held 4 bases outside the gene matches. Germline lookup yields CDR1 SGHRS and CDR2 YFSETQ. The TCR comes from a woman in her sixties or seventies with acute or convalescent COVID-19. Sequencing was done on a sample of peripheral blood. This chain uses TRBV5-1 with TRBJ2-3; 9 nucleotides line up with TRBD2. DNA for the CDR3: TGCGCCAGCAGCTTGGATGCGGGGGGGCCCACAGATACGCAGTATTTT. Amino acid sequence: CASSLDAGGPTDTQYF.